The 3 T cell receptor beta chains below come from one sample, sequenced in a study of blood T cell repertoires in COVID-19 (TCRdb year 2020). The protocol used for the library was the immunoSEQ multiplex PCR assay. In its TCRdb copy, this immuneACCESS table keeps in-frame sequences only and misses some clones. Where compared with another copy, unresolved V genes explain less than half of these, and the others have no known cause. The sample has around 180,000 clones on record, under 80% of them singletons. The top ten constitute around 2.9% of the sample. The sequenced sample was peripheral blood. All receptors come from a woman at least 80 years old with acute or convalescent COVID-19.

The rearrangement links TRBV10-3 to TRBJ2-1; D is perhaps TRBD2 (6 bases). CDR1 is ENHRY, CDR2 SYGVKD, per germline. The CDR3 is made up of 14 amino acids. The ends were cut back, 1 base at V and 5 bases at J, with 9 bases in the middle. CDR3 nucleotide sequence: TGTGCCATCAGTGAGTTTACGGGGGACAATGAGCAGTTCTTC. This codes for CAISEFTGDNEQFF.

CDR3 sequence: CASSLELAGAFSGANVLTF. The CDR3 DNA follows: TGTGCCAGCAGCTTGGAACTAGCGGGAGCCTTCTCTGGGGCCAACGTCCTGACTTTC. The chain is built from TRBV5-5 and TRBJ2-6, with 11 bases that match TRBD2. Trimming took 0 bases from V and 0 from J; bases not matched to a gene: 5. Germline V CDR1 and CDR2: SGHKS, YYEKEE (reference sequence). The CDR3 covers 19 residues.

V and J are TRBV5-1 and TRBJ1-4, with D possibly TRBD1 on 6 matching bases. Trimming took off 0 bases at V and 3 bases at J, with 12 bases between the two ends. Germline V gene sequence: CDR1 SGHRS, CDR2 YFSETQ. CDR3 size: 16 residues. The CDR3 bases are TGCGCCAGCAGCTTGGGTAGGACAGAGGCTAATGAAAAACTGTTTTTT. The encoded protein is CASSLGRTEANEKLFF.